The entry that follows covers one TCR beta chain sequence. Its antigen is currently unknown. The record originates from a study of response to subunit inactivated influenza vaccine. Study outcomes and limitations: Few additional T cells are recruited per seasonal influenza vaccination, authors suggested.

From the RT-PCR reads, TCRdb called clonotypes with MiXCR, one entry per CDR3 protein. The sample includes 200,000 to 250,000 distinct CDR3 sequences, approximately 12% of them seen just once. CDR1 and CDR2 from the germline V gene are ENHRY and SYGVKD. There are 13 residues in the CDR3. Trimming cost V 4 bases and J 2 bases; bases outside gene matches: 2. V and J are TRBV10-3 and TRBJ2-7, with TRBD1 matching over 7 bases. The material sequenced was non-naive T cells sorted from PBMCs, taken around 15 days before vaccination. This clonotype was obtained from a man aged 50 to 60 who received an inactivated influenza vaccine. The CDR3 loop is CAISGGTAYEQYF. CDR3 sequence (DNA): TGTGCCATCAGTGGGGGGACAGCCTACGAGCAGTACTTC.